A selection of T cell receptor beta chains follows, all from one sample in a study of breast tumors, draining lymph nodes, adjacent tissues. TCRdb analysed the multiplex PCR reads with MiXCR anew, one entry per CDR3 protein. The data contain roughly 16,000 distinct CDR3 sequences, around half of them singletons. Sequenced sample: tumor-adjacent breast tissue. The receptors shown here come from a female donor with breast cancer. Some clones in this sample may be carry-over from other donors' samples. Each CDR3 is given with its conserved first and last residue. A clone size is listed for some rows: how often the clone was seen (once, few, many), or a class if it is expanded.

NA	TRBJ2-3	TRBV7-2	CASSSVAGRDTQYF
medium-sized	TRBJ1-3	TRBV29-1	CSVGDAGNTIYF
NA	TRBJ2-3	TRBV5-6	CASSLRDREFTDTQYF
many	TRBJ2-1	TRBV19	CASSMGGTGSYNEQFF
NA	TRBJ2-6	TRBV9	CASSGGTSGLTDTQYFGPGTRLTF
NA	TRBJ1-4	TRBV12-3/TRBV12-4	CASNLGHPNEKLPF
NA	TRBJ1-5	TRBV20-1	CSATTGFESGQVNQPQHF
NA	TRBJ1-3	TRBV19	CASSRPGQGNTIYF
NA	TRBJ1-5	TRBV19	CASSTGWDANNQPQHF
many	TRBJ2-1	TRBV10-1	CASSGTSGSDEQFF
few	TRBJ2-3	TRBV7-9	CASSPHLENTDTQYF
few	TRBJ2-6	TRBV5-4	CASSAGFGANVLTF
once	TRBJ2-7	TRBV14	CASSPIGDRGYEQYF
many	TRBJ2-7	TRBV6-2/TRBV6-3	CASSYQPYEQYF
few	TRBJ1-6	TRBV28	CASSPGGGEVAPLHF
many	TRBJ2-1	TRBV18	CASSPPPRTNEQFF
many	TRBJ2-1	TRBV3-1	CASSSVAGVNEQFF
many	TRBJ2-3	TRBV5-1	CASSLEDRATDTQYF
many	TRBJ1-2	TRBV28	CASRPWRDSYGYTF
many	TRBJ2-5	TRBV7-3	CASSYTAGVGETQYF
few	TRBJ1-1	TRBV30	CAWSRGQPEAFF
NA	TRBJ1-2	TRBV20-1	CSASGSNYGYTF
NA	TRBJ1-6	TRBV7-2	CASSLAPGQGASPLHF
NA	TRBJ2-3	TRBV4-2	CASSQDIQYF
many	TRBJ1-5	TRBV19	CASSIYTAGNNQPQHF
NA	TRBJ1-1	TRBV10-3	CAISKGQGFTTAFF
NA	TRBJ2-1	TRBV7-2	CASSLAIGAYNEQFF
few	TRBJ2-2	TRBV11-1	CASSLTSGTPGELFF
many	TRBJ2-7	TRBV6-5	CASSWESGVGEQYF
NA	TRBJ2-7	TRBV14	CASSPRGGGGFDEQYF
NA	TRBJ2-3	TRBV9	CASSAYTDTQYF
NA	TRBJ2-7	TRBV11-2	CASSTMPVLGAYEQYF
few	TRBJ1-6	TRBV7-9	CASSYSQGINSPLHF
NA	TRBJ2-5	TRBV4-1	CASSLGLAGSQETQYF
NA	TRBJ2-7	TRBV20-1	CSALGLAGGLYEQYF
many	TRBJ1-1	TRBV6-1	CASTGQATEAFF
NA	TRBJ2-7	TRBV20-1	CSAPRAGEDEQYF
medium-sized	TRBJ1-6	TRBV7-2	CASSLRQGSDSPLHF
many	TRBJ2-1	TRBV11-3	CASRPKAGEPYNEQFF
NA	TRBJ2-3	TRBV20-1	CSAIRGGGASGRTDTQYF
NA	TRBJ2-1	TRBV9	CASSVGGGGLANHEQFF
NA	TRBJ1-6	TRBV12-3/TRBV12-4	CASSSRVDNSPLHF
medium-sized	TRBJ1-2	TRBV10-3	CATKSLANYGYTF
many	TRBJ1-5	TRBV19	CASSYNGDQPQHF
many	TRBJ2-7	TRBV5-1	CASSLGQRYEQYF
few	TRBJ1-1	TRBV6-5	CASSRLTEYTEAFF
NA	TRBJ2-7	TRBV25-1	CASTEAGQGPIYEQYF
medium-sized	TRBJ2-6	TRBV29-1	CSVPGAGANVLTF
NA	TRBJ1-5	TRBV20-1	CSATAGRGSNQPQHF
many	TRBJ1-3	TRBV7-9	CASSAEGNPNTIYF
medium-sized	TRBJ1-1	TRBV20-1	CSARLPSDRRAFF
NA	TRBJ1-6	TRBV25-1	CASRGKGSSYNSPLHF
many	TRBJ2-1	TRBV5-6	CASSLYRTSGIDEQFF